A selection of T cell receptor beta chains follows, all from one sample in a study of blood T cell repertoires in COVID-19. Sequencing was performed with immunoSEQ multiplex PCR; in TCRdb, only in-frame clones are kept and a portion is missing. The profile shows over 600,000 clones, 90% of them singletons. Sequences were obtained from peripheral blood. These receptors all come from a woman under 30 with acute or convalescent COVID-19. Both conserved end residues are part of each CDR3. Each record gives: CDR3 DNA, CDR3 protein, J gene, D gene, V gene, clone size. A D gene is named only where the DNA matches it firmly. Some rows have no size entry. The others give once, few or many, or a class for an expanded clone.

TGTGCCAGCAGCTCGACAGGGGGCATACACGAGCAGTACTTC	CASSSTGGIHEQYF	TRBJ2-7	TRBD1	TRBV7-2	NA
TGTGCCAGCAGCTCCAGGTGGGGACAGGGTGGATATACGCAGTATTTT	CASSSRWGQGGYTQYF	TRBJ2-3	TRBD1	TRBV11-2	NA
TGTGCCAGCAGTTTAGTAGGGACTAATCAGCCCCAGCATTTT	CASSLVGTNQPQHF	TRBJ1-5	NA	TRBV27	NA
TGTGCCAGCAGTGGCGACAGGGGAATGAACACTGAAGCTTTCTTT	CASSGDRGMNTEAFF	TRBJ1-1	TRBD1	TRBV25-1	NA
TGTGCCAGCAGTGAACGAGGGAGCCGGGGAGAGACCCAGTACTTC	CASSERGSRGETQYF	TRBJ2-5	NA	TRBV2	NA
TGCAGCGTTGCCCAGACAGGGGGGAACACTGAAGCTTTCTTT	CSVAQTGGNTEAFF	TRBJ1-1	TRBD1	TRBV29-1	NA
TGTGCCAGCAGCTTCGGGGATGGCTACACCTTC	CASSFGDGYTF	TRBJ1-2	NA	TRBV7-9	NA
TGTGCCAGCTCACCCTCCAGGGATGCTGAAGCTTTCTTT	CASSPSRDAEAFF	TRBJ1-1	NA	TRBV18	NA
TGTGCCAGCAGCTTAGGGACAGGATTCTATGGCTACACCTTC	CASSLGTGFYGYTF	TRBJ1-2	TRBD1	TRBV7-2	NA
TGTGCCAGTAGTATCTCGGACAGGGTCGATCAGCCCCAGCATTTT	CASSISDRVDQPQHF	TRBJ1-5	TRBD1	TRBV19	few
TGTGCCAGTAGACGACAGGGGGCTGAGACCCAGTACTTC	CASRRQGAETQYF	TRBJ2-5	TRBD1	TRBV19	NA
TGTGCCAGCAGCCAAGGCAGCGGCAGGGGGACTGGAAACACCATATATTTT	CASSQGSGRGTGNTIYF	TRBJ1-3	TRBD1	TRBV3-1/TRBV3-2	NA
TGTGCCTGCCACAGAGTGAACACTGAAGCTTTCTTT	CACHRVNTEAFF	TRBJ1-1	NA	TRBV30	NA
TGTGCCTGGAGATCGGACAGGGGGAGAGCTTTCTTT	CAWRSDRGRAFF	TRBJ1-1	TRBD1	TRBV30	once
TGTGCCGGCGGGACTAGCGGAAACACCGGGGAGCTGTTTTTT	CAGGTSGNTGELFF	TRBJ2-2	TRBD2	TRBV28	NA
TGTGCCAGCAGCTTAGCTGGGACAGGGTTTCAGCCCCAGCATTTT	CASSLAGTGFQPQHF	TRBJ1-5	TRBD1	TRBV11-2	NA
TGTGCCAGTAGCCCGTCAGGGACAGGGTACATCTATGGCTACACCTTC	CASSPSGTGYIYGYTF	TRBJ1-2	TRBD1	TRBV19	NA
TGTGCCAGTAGCCCCTACGCCGGGACAGGGAAGTATAGCAATCAGCCCCAGCATTTT	CASSPYAGTGKYSNQPQHF	TRBJ1-5	TRBD1	TRBV19	NA
TGTGCCAGCAGGTCGTCAGGGGAGGGTGGCTACACCTTC	CASRSSGEGGYTF	TRBJ1-2	NA	TRBV6-5	once
TGTGCCAGCAGTTTCGGGACAGGGGGGGTATATGGCTACACCTTC	CASSFGTGGVYGYTF	TRBJ1-2	TRBD1	TRBV27	NA
TGTGCCACTCAGACCGGGACTCTTAACTATGGCTACACCTTC	CATQTGTLNYGYTF	TRBJ1-2	NA	TRBV6-5	NA
TGTGCCAGTAGCAACACACAATATAATTCACCCCTCCACTTT	CASSNTQYNSPLHF	TRBJ1-6	NA	TRBV19	NA
TGTGCCAGTAAGCCAGGACTGACCAATCAGCCCCAGCATTTT	CASKPGLTNQPQHF	TRBJ1-5	NA	TRBV19	NA
TGTGCCAGCAGCAAATGGACAAGGCCTAATGAAAAACTGTTTTTT	CASSKWTRPNEKLFF	TRBJ1-4	NA	TRBV21-1	NA
TGTGCCAGCAGTGCAATTGGGGAGGGGTCGACTGAAGCTTTCTTT	CASSAIGEGSTEAFF	TRBJ1-1	NA	TRBV25-1	NA
TGTGCCACCAGTGATCCCGACACCGGGGAGCTGTTTTTT	CATSDPDTGELFF	TRBJ2-2	NA	TRBV24-1	NA
TGTGCCAGCAGAGCAGGGGTTGGCTATGGCTACACCTTC	CASRAGVGYGYTF	TRBJ1-2	NA	TRBV9	few
TGTGCCAGCAGTGAAGCGGCAGGGAAGGTCTACGAGCAGTACTTC	CASSEAAGKVYEQYF	TRBJ2-7	NA	TRBV6-1	NA